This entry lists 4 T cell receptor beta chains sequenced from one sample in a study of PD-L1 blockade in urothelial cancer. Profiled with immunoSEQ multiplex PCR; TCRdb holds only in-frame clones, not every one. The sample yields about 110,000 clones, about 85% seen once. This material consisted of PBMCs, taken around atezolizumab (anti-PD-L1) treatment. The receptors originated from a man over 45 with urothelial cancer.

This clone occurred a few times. CDR3 region: CASSQDHGGARYEQYF. Here the CDR3 DNA reads TGCGCCAGCAGCCAAGATCACGGGGGAGCGCGCTACGAGCAGTACTTC. This rearrangement joins TRBV4-1 to TRBJ2-7, with a weak D call TRBD2 (6 bases). Germline V gene lookup returns CDR1 MGHRA and CDR2 YSYEKL. This CDR3 has 16 residues. V shed 0 bases and J shed 3 bases, with 15 bases lying between them.

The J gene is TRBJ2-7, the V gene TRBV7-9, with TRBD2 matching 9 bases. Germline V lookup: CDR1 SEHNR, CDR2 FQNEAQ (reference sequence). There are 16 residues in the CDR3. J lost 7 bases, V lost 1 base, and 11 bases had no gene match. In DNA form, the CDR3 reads TGTGCCAGCAGCTTAGAGGTAGCTAGCGGGACTGGGGAGCAGTACTTC. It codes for CASSLEVASGTGEQYF. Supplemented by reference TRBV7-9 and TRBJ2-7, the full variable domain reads DTGVSQNPRHKITKRGQNVTFRCDPISEHNRLYWYRQTLGQGPEFLTYFQNEAQLEKSRLLSDRFSAERPKGSFSTLEIQRTEQGDSAMYLCASSLEVASGTGEQYFGPGTRLTVT.

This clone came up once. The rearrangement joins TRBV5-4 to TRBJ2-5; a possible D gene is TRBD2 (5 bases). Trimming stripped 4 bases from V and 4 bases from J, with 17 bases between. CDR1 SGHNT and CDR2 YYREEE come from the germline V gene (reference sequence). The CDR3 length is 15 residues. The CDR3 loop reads CASSRTGSKLETQYF. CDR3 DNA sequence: TGTGCCAGCAGCCGCACGGGGTCGAAGTTAGAGACCCAGTACTTC.

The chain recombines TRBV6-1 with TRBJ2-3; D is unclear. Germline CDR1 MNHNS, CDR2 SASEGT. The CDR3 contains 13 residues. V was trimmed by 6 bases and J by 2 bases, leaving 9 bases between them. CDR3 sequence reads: CASSSPPTDTQYF. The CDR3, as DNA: TGTGCCAGCAGCTCCCCTCCCACAGATACGCAGTATTTT.